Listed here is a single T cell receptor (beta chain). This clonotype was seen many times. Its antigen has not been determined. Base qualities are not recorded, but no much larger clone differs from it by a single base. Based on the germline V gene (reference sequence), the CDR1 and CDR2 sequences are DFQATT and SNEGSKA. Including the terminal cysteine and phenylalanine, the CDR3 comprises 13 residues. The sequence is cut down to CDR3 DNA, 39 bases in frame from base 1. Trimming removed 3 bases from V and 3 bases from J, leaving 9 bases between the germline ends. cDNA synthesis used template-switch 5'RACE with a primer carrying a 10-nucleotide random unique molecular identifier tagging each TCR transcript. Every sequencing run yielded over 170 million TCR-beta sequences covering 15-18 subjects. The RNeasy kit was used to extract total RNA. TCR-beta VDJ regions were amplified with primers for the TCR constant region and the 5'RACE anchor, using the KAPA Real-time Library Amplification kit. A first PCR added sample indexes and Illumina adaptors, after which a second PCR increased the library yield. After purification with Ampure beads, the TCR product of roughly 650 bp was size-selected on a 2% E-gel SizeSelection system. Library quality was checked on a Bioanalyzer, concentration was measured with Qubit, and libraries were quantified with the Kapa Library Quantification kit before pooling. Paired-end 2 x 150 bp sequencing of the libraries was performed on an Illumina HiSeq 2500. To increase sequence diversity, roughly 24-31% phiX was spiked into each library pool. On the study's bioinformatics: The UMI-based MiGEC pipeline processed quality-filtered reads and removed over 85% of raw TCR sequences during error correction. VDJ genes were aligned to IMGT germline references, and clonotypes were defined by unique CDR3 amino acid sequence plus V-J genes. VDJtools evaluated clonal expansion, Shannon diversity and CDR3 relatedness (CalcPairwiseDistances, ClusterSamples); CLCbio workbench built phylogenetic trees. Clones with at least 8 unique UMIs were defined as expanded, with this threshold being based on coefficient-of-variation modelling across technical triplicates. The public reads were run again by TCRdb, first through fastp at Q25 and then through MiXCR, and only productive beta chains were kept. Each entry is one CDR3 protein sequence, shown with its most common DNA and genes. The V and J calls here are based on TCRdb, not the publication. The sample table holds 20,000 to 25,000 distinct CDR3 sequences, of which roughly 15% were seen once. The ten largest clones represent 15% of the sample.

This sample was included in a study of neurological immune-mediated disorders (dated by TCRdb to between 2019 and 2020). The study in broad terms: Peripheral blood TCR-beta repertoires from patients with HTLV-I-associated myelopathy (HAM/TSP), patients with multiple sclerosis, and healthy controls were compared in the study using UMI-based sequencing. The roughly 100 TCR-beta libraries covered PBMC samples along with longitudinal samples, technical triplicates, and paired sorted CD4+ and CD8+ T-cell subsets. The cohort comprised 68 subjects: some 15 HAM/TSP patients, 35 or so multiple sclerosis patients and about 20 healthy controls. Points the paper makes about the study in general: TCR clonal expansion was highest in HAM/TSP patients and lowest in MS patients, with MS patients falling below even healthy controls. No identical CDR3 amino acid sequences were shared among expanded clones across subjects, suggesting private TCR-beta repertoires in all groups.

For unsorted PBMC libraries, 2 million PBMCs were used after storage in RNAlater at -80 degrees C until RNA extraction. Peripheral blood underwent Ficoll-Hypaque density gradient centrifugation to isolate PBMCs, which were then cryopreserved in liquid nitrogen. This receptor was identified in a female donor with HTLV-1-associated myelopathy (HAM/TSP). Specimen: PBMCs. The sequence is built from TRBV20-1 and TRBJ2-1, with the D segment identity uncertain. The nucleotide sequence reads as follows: TGCAGTGCTAGGTTTACAGACTACAATGAGCAGTTCTTC. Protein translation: CSARFTDYNEQFF.